This T cell receptor beta chain emerged from a study of control samples from healthy donors and cancer patients. Trimming left V 3 bases short and J 0 bases short, with 6 bases between. The germline V gene encodes CDR1 SGHNT and CDR2 YYREEE (reference sequence). This CDR3 comprises 13 residues. Only in-frame clones appear in the TCRdb table, and some are missing; sequencing was by immunoSEQ multiplex PCR. The sample lists roughly 120,000 clones, about 94% occurring once. This chain links TRBV5-4 with TRBJ2-5; D is unclear. The clonotype comes from a man aged 25-45 years in good health. Sequencing used blood. The CDR3 region is CASSSANQETQYF. The CDR3 DNA reads as TGTGCCAGCAGCTCTGCCAACCAAGAGACCCAGTACTTC.